The 29 T cell receptor beta chains listed next were all sequenced from one sample in a study of blood T cell repertoires in COVID-19. Measured with immunoSEQ multiplex PCR; TCRdb has only the in-frame clones, and not every one. Among approximately 170,000 clones, about 85% were seen once, and the ten largest hold about 1.2%. The sequencing sample was made of peripheral blood. These receptors were obtained from a man aged 55 to 70 who had recovered from COVID-19.

The chain carries TRBV7-3 and TRBJ1-6, with D maybe TRBD1 (5 bases). The CDR3 sequence is 14 residues long. V lost 4 bases and J 9 bases, leaving 13 bases between the germline ends. Germline loops: CDR1 SGHTA, CDR2 FQGTGA. The CDR3 sequence: CASSSGGEGSPLHF. The DNA for the CDR3 is TGTGCCAGCAGCTCGGGGGGGGAAGGTTCACCCCTCCACTTT. Supplemented by reference TRBV7-3 and TRBJ1-6, the full variable domain reads GAGVSQTPSNKVTEKGKYVELRCDPISGHTALYWYRQSLGQGPEFLIYFQGTGAADDSGLPNDRFFAVRPEGSVSTLKIQRTERGDSAVYLCASSSGGEGSPLHFGNGTRLTVT.

The rearrangement uses TRBV19 and TRBJ2-5, with 9 nucleotides matching TRBD2. Germline CDR1 reads LNHDA; CDR2 reads SQIVND (reference sequence). With 5 bases clipped from V and 5 bases from J, the junction kept 12 bases outside the gene matches. This CDR3 has 16 amino acids. The chain's CDR3 is CASSAHMRGGRETQYF. The CDR3, as DNA: TGTGCCAGTAGTGCCCATATGCGGGGGGGCCGTGAGACCCAGTACTTC.

This chain joins TRBV7-9 and TRBJ2-3, with 13 bases identical to TRBD2. Germline V gives CDR1 SEHNR, CDR2 FQNEAQ (reference sequence). Unmatched junction bases numbered 13, after V lost 0 bases and J lost 7 bases. The CDR3 spans 19 residues. In nucleotides, the CDR3 is TGTGCCAGCAGCTTAGCGCGGGATGGGACTAGCGGGGTTCCAAATACGCAGTATTTT. This codes for CASSLARDGTSGVPNTQYF.

This chain connects TRBV20-1 to TRBJ1-2; no definite D call. V shed 3 bases and J shed 3 bases, with 20 bases lying between them. The CDR3 consists of 16 residues. Germline V gene sequence: CDR1 DFQATT, CDR2 SNEGSKA (reference sequence). The CDR3 here is CSASPPLLRGHYGYTF. The CDR3, as DNA: TGCAGTGCTAGTCCCCCTCTTCTCAGAGGGCACTATGGCTACACCTTC.

The V gene is TRBV9, the J gene TRBJ1-2, with D possibly being TRBD1 (6 bases). Germline CDR1 reads SGDLS; CDR2 reads YYNGEE. The CDR3 has 15 amino acids. Trimming removed 3 bases at V and 7 bases at J, with 19 bases between. The CDR3 spells CASSETQGGLTGYTF. The CDR3, as DNA: TGTGCCAGCAGCGAAACCCAAGGGGGTCTGACTGGCTACACCTTC.

The gene calls are TRBV30 and TRBJ1-1; D perhaps matches TRBD1 (6 bases). Germline V lookup: CDR1 GTSNPN, CDR2 SVGIG (reference sequence). This CDR3 has 15 residues. V lost 2 bases to trimming and J lost 3 bases, with 16 bases between them. In DNA, the CDR3 is TGTGCCTGGAGTCCCCTCGCCAGGGGTCACACTGAAGCTTTCTTT. It translates to CAWSPLARGHTEAFF.

The J gene is TRBJ1-3, the V gene TRBV5-4; D uncertain. V was pared by 5 bases and J by 0 bases, with 12 bases between. Looked up from germline, CDR1 is SGHNT and CDR2 is YYREEE (reference sequence). This CDR3 is built from 15 residues. This CDR3 reads CASRPGLTSGNTIYF. CDR3 DNA sequence: TGTGCCAGCAGACCCGGACTAACCTCTGGAAACACCATATATTTT.

The rearrangement uses TRBV6-5 and TRBJ2-1; TRBD1 might be the D (5 bases). This CDR3 contains 15 residues. The germline V gene has CDR1 MNHEY and CDR2 SVGAGI. V shed 6 bases and J shed 3 bases, with 15 bases lying between them. The CDR3 coding sequence is TGTGCCAGCAGAGACAGTCCCGATTTCTACAATGAGCAGTTCTTC. Protein sequence: CASRDSPDFYNEQFF.

This clone was detected only once. V and J are TRBV14 and TRBJ2-3; D may be TRBD2 (5 bases). This CDR3 has 12 residues. Trimming shortened V by 8 bases and J by 1 base, and 7 bases separated the two germline ends. Germline V CDR1 and CDR2: SGHDN, FVKESK. Here the CDR3 DNA reads TGTGCCAGCGGTAGCGGCACAGATACGCAGTATTTT. Protein: CASGSGTDTQYF.

The rearrangement joins TRBV6-6 to TRBJ2-7; D may be TRBD1 (5 bases). The length of the CDR3 is 12 residues. The germline V gene has CDR1 MNHNY and CDR2 SVGAGI (reference sequence). The V and J ends lost 5 bases and 9 bases respectively, with 14 bases between them. The CDR3 coding sequence is TGTGCCAGCAGTCCCGACAGTGGTTTGCAGTACTTC. It translates to CASSPDSGLQYF.

J is TRBJ2-5 and V is TRBV10-3; 11 bases fit TRBD2. The CDR3 spans 15 residues. V lost 7 bases, J lost 2 bases, and 6 bases stayed unmatched. Germline loops: CDR1 ENHRY, CDR2 SYGVKD. DNA for the CDR3: TGTGCCATCAAATCGACTAGCGGGGAGCAAGAGACCCAGTACTTC. Translation gives CAIKSTSGEQETQYF.

The chain is built from TRBV4-1 and TRBJ2-1, with 9 bases aligning to TRBD2. The germline V gene has CDR1 MGHRA and CDR2 YSYEKL. This CDR3 has 16 residues. J gave up 5 bases and V 6 bases, and 11 bases lay outside the gene matches. The chain's CDR3 is CASSIRSGGRNNEQFF. Written as DNA, the CDR3 is TGCGCCAGCAGTATAAGGAGCGGGGGGCGTAACAATGAGCAGTTCTTC.

This chain connects TRBV27 to TRBJ2-5; maybe TRBD1 (5 bases). This CDR3 contains 13 residues. Germline V gene lookup returns CDR1 MNHEY and CDR2 SMNVEV (reference sequence). The V end was cut by 6 bases, the J end by 2 bases, with 10 bases between. The CDR3 here is CASRPDTQETQYF. Here the CDR3 DNA reads TGTGCCAGCAGGCCGGACACACAAGAGACCCAGTACTTC.

The chain combines TRBV10-1 with TRBJ2-7, with 8 bases lining up with TRBD1. The CDR3 consists of 18 residues. Germline CDR1 is WNHNN and CDR2 is SYGVQD (reference sequence). The ends lost 5 bases at V and 0 bases at J; junction bases unmatched: 15. Here the CDR3 reads CASSPPDREAPSSYEQYF. Written as DNA, the CDR3 is TGCGCCAGCAGTCCCCCGGACAGGGAAGCACCGAGCTCCTACGAGCAGTACTTC.

The J gene is TRBJ2-1, the V gene TRBV6-1, with D maybe TRBD2 (6 bases). With 2 bases removed from V and 0 bases from J, the gap between germline ends came to 11 bases. The V gene's germline CDR1 is MNHNS and CDR2 SASEGT. The CDR3 spans 16 residues. In nucleotides, the CDR3 is TGTGCCAGCAGTGAACTCCTAGCGCCCTCCTACAATGAGCAGTTCTTC. Translating it yields CASSELLAPSYNEQFF.

The rearrangement uses TRBV3-1 (or the pseudogene TRBV3-2) and TRBJ1-4; D perhaps matches TRBD1 (5 bases). The germline CDR1 and CDR2 sequences are LGHDT and YNNKEL (reference sequence). Trimming took off 1 base at V and 8 bases at J, with 11 bases between the two ends. The CDR3 has 14 residues. The CDR3, as DNA: TGTGCCAGCAGCCAAGCAGGGTTAAGGGAAAAACTGTTTTTT. Residues: CASSQAGLREKLFF.

The chain employs TRBV15 and TRBJ1-1; D gene uncertain. Trimming took 1 base from V and 2 from J, leaving 5 bases between them. Germline CDR1 and CDR2: LNHNV and YYDKDF (reference sequence). The CDR3 extends over 13 amino acids. CDR3: CATSRGLNTEAFF. The CDR3, as DNA: TGTGCCACCAGCAGAGGCCTAAACACTGAAGCTTTCTTT.

The V and J genes are TRBV7-2 and TRBJ1-3, with D unclear. V lost 3 bases, J lost 7 bases, and 13 bases lay in between. CDR1 SGHTA and CDR2 FQGNSA come from the germline V gene. This CDR3 has 14 residues. The CDR3 bases are TGTGCCAGCAGCTTCGCCGGGATCCGTAACACCATATATTTT. Amino acid sequence: CASSFAGIRNTIYF.

The chain links TRBV7-9 to TRBJ1-4, with TRBD1 identical over 9 bases. V dropped 3 bases and J dropped 7; count of bases not matched to a gene: 3. The CDR3 is made up of 14 amino acids. Germline CDR1 SEHNR, CDR2 FQNEAQ (reference sequence). The CDR3 loop is CASSFTGGGEKLFF. CDR3 nucleotide sequence: TGTGCCAGCAGCTTTACAGGGGGCGGTGAAAAACTGTTTTTT.

The chain carries TRBV2 and TRBJ2-5; D remains ambiguous. The ends were cut back, 6 bases at V and 3 bases at J, with 8 bases in the middle. There are 12 residues in the CDR3. From germline, CDR1 is SNHLY and CDR2 FYNNEI. CDR3 DNA: TGTGCCAGCAGGGAACGCGAAGAGACCCAGTACTTC. Translated, it gives CASREREETQYF.

In DNA form, the CDR3 reads TGTGCCTCGCAAAACCAGGGAGGGAACACTGAAGCTTTCTTT. It specifies CASQNQGGNTEAFF. The chain links TRBV19 to TRBJ1-1, with a possible D match to TRBD1 (5 bases). Trimming left V 11 bases short and J 1 base short, with 17 bases between. CDR1 is LNHDA, CDR2 SQIVND, per germline (reference sequence). The CDR3 spans 14 residues.

The chain carries TRBV28 and TRBJ1-4; D gene unclear. The CDR3 spans 14 residues. The V gene's germline CDR1 is MDHEN and CDR2 SYDVKM. The germline V and J ends were trimmed by 4 bases and 11 bases, with 17 bases remaining between them. The CDR3 here is CASSSDSGGQKLFF. CDR3 coding DNA: TGTGCCAGCAGTTCGGACTCCGGTGGCCAGAAACTGTTTTTT.

J is TRBJ2-3 and V is TRBV7-9, with D unresolved. The germline gives CDR1 SEHNR, CDR2 FQNEAQ (reference sequence). CDR3 size: 14 residues. Trimming removed 5 bases at V and 2 bases at J, with 11 bases between. The CDR3 here is CASSPRGLTDTQYF. In DNA form, the CDR3 reads TGTGCCAGCAGCCCCCGAGGCCTCACAGATACGCAGTATTTT.

J is TRBJ2-5 and V is TRBV2, with 9 bases that match TRBD2. Germline V CDR1 and CDR2: SNHLY, FYNNEI. CDR3 size: 14 residues. V dropped 7 bases and J dropped 2; count of bases not matched to a gene: 5. CDR3 DNA: TGTGCCAGCACCCCTAGCGGGACACAAGAGACCCAGTACTTC. Protein product: CASTPSGTQETQYF.

V gene TRBV28 combines with J gene TRBJ1-3; perhaps TRBD1 as D (6 bases). Trimming removed 4 bases from V and 4 bases from J, with 17 bases in between. In germline, CDR1 is MDHEN, CDR2 SYDVKM. There are 16 residues in the CDR3. In DNA form, the CDR3 reads TGTGCCAGCAGTTCGCCAACAGGGAAGAGCGGAAACACCATATATTTT. As protein: CASSSPTGKSGNTIYF.

The rearrangement joins TRBV5-1 to TRBJ1-1, with TRBD1 matching 7 bases. Germline V lookup: CDR1 SGHRS, CDR2 YFSETQ. The CDR3 contains 17 residues. The ends lost 0 bases at V and 1 base at J; junction bases unmatched: 9. For the CDR3, the DNA is TGCGCCAGCAGCTTGGGGGCGGGACAGCCACCGAACACTGAAGCTTTCTTT. It translates to CASSLGAGQPPNTEAFF. The full variable domain, rest sourced from reference TRBV5-1 and TRBJ1-1, is KAGVTQTPRYLIKTRGQQVTLSCSPISGHRSVSWYQQTPGQGLQFLFEYFSETQRNKGNFPGRFSGRQFSNSRSEMNVSTLELGDSALYLCASSLGAGQPPNTEAFFGQGTRLTVV.

This rearrangement joins TRBV19 to TRBJ1-1; D gene ambiguous. Germline loops: CDR1 LNHDA, CDR2 SQIVND (reference sequence). V lost 3 bases to trimming and J lost 3 bases, with 8 bases between them. This CDR3 contains 13 residues. CDR3 nucleotides: TGTGCCAGTAGTATGGGCGGGGACACTGAAGCTTTCTTT. It yields the protein CASSMGGDTEAFF. Variable domain in full (rest from reference TRBV19 and TRBJ1-1): DGGITQSPKYLFRKEGQNVTLSCEQNLNHDAMYWYRQDPGQGLRLIYYSQIVNDFQKGDIAEGYSVSREKKESFPLTVTSAQKNPTAFYLCASSMGGDTEAFFGQGTRLTVV.

This chain connects TRBV18 to TRBJ2-3; 14 positions agree with TRBD2. There are 19 residues in the CDR3. With V trimmed by 4 bases and J by 2 bases, 11 bases remained unmatched. Germline values: CDR1 KGHSH, CDR2 LQKENI. CDR3 amino acids: CASSQNRPGLAGDTDTQYF. DNA of the CDR3: TGTGCCAGCTCACAAAACCGCCCGGGACTAGCGGGGGACACAGATACGCAGTATTTT.

The rearrangement joins TRBV29-1 to TRBJ2-3; tentative D call: TRBD1 (6 bases). Germline V gene lookup returns CDR1 SQVTM and CDR2 ANQGSEA. Trimming removed 7 bases at V and 4 bases at J, with 21 bases between. The CDR3 extends over 15 amino acids. For the CDR3, the DNA is TGCAGCGCCCGGGGCCCAGGGGTGGGCCCAGATACGCAGTATTTT. It specifies CSARGPGVGPDTQYF.